Below, 16 T cell receptor beta chains from the same sample are listed, as sequenced in a study of response to subunit inactivated influenza vaccine. One entry per CDR3 protein, called by TCRdb with MiXCR from the RT-PCR reads. This table holds 430,000 or so distinct CDR3 sequences, approximately 10% found once. The material sequenced was PBMCs from blood, taken around seven weeks after vaccination. The receptors derive from a man aged 45-65 years who received an inactivated influenza vaccine.

This clonotype was detected ten times or more. The rearrangement uses TRBV7-9 and TRBJ2-1; D possibly corresponds to TRBD2 (6 bases). CDR3 length: 16 amino acids. Germline loops: CDR1 SEHNR, CDR2 FQNEAQ (reference sequence). Trimming stripped 0 bases from V and 3 bases from J, with 12 bases between. Here the CDR3 DNA reads TGTGCCAGCAGCTTAGCTTTAACTAGCAGCTACAATGAGCAGTTCTTC. It translates to CASSLALTSSYNEQFF.

The CDR3: CASSSFGQADYGYTF. The DNA of the CDR3 is TGTGCCAGCAGCAGTTTCGGACAGGCGGACTATGGCTACACCTTC. This chain links TRBV14 with TRBJ1-2; 7 nucleotides line up with TRBD1. Trimming cost V 5 bases and J 3 bases; bases outside gene matches: 9. This CDR3 has 15 residues. Germline V gene data show CDR1 as SGHDN and CDR2 as FVKESK.

The chain joins TRBV4-1 to TRBJ2-2; D unclear. The V and J ends lost 6 bases and 1 base respectively, with 9 bases between them. From germline, CDR1 is MGHRA and CDR2 YSYEKL. CDR3 size: 14 residues. The CDR3 nucleotides are TGCGCCAGCAGTCCCCAAGGGAACACCGGGGAGCTGTTTTTT. This translates into CASSPQGNTGELFF.

This clonotype appeared many times. The chain employs TRBV12-3 or TRBV12-4 and TRBJ2-7; D may match TRBD1 or TRBD2 (6 bases each). Trimming shortened V by 3 bases and J by 4 bases, and 10 bases separated the two germline ends. The CDR3 covers 13 residues. CDR3 coding DNA: TGTGCCAGCAGTTTGTCGGGGGCTTACGAGCAGTACTTC. It translates to CASSLSGAYEQYF.

The J gene is TRBJ2-5, the V gene TRBV6-2 or TRBV6-3; 11 nucleotides agree with TRBD2. The V segment lost 5 bases and the J segment 5 bases; nucleotides outside the gene matches: 13. Germline CDR1 MNHEY, CDR2 SVGEGT. The length of the CDR3 is 17 residues. This CDR3 reads CASSNRLAGGSWETQYF. The CDR3 coding sequence is TGTGCCAGCAGTAACCGCCTAGCGGGGGGATCGTGGGAGACCCAGTACTTC.

With regard to this clonotype: One end of the junction is discordant with germline, which a read error may explain. The chain employs TRBV7-2 and TRBJ2-7; D is unresolved. This CDR3 is built from 14 residues. Germline assignment: CDR1 SGHTA and CDR2 FQGNSA. The chain's CDR3 is CASNLGPTAYEQYF. The CDR3 DNA reads as TGTGCCAGCAACTTAGGGCCTACTGCCTACGAGCAGTACTTC.

In its sample, this clonotype was seen many times. This rearrangement joins TRBV10-3 to TRBJ2-7; weak D call: TRBD1 (6 bases). CDR3 length equals 13 residues. The ends were cut back, 3 bases at V and 11 bases at J, with 17 bases in the middle. Germline V gene data show CDR1 as ENHRY and CDR2 as SYGVKD. CDR3 in amino acids: CAISDLLGEGEYF. The CDR3 coding sequence is TGTGCCATCAGTGACCTTTTGGGAGAGGGGGAGTACTTC.

Only a few counts were recorded for this clonotype. The chain uses TRBV29-1 and TRBJ2-5, with D perhaps matching TRBD1 (5 bases). CDR3 length: 14 amino acids. V was shortened by 2 bases and J by 2 bases, with 12 bases between the two germline ends. From germline, CDR1 is SQVTM and CDR2 ANQGSEA. The CDR3 loop reads CSVEQGARQETQYF. CDR3 DNA sequence: TGCAGCGTTGAACAGGGTGCCCGACAAGAGACCCAGTACTTC.

This clonotype has more than one count but fewer than ten. The J gene is TRBJ2-2, the V gene TRBV5-5; 11 bases align to TRBD2. The V gene's germline CDR1 is SGHKS and CDR2 YYEKEE (reference sequence). This CDR3 region has 16 residues. V lost 4 bases to trimming and J lost 6 bases; unmatched junction nucleotides: 8. CDR3 sequence (DNA): TGTGCCAGCAGCCTGTTAGCGGGGGGGTCTGCCGGGGAGCTGTTTTTT. It codes for CASSLLAGGSAGELFF.

There are many counts of this clonotype. This chain uses TRBV12-3 or TRBV12-4 with TRBJ2-5; 8 bases match TRBD1. J gave up 5 bases and V 6 bases, and 8 bases lay outside the gene matches. CDR3 length: 14 residues. CDR3 nucleotide sequence: TGTGCCAGCAGAACAGGGGGGACTGTCGAGACCCAGTACTTC. It translates to CASRTGGTVETQYF.

This clonotype was seen more than once but under ten times. The rearrangement joins TRBV7-8 to TRBJ2-7; 9 bases are shared with TRBD2. The CDR3 is 16 amino acids. From germline, CDR1 is SGHVS and CDR2 FQNEAQ. V dropped 3 bases and J dropped 4; count of bases not matched to a gene: 10. Here the CDR3 DNA reads TGTGCCAGCAGCTTGGAAAGCGGGAGGCGGGGGTACGAGCAGTACTTC. This codes for CASSLESGRRGYEQYF.

This clonotype was found many times. CDR3 sequence reads: CATHSYNEQFF. For the CDR3, the DNA is TGTGCCACCCATTCTTACAATGAGCAGTTCTTC. The chain joins TRBV12-3 or TRBV12-4 to TRBJ2-1; unclear D gene. This CDR3 spans 11 amino acids. V dropped 10 bases and J dropped 4 bases, with 8 bases sitting between them.

This clonotype was recorded many times. This chain joins TRBV12-3 or TRBV12-4 and TRBJ2-1; maybe TRBD2 (6 bases). The V gene lost 6 bases and the J gene lost 15 bases, with 18 bases spanning the gap. The CDR3 contains 12 residues. This CDR3 is CASRVWRGRLFF. CDR3 bases: TGTGCCAGCAGGGTTTGGCGGGGCCGGTTGTTCTTC.

This clonotype appeared many times. The CDR3 reads CSPRLGGRGELFF. CDR3 coding DNA: TGCAGCCCACGACTAGGCGGGAGGGGGGAGCTGTTTTTT. This sequence joins TRBV29-1 and TRBJ2-2; 8 positions match TRBD2. Per the germline V gene, CDR1 is SQVTM and CDR2 is ANQGSEA. Trimming removed 8 bases from V and 8 bases from J; junction bases left unmatched: 10. The CDR3 has 13 amino acids.

Sample share makes this clonotype medium-sized. The chain has TRBV12-3 or TRBV12-4 and TRBJ2-2; the D gene is possibly TRBD2 (5 bases). V was pared by 10 bases and J by 5 bases, with 11 bases between. The CDR3 has 12 amino acids. This CDR3 reads CATRGLTGELFF. CDR3 DNA sequence: TGTGCCACTCGGGGTTTAACCGGGGAGCTGTTTTTT.

In DNA form, the CDR3 reads TGCAGTGCTAGGGGGCCGGATGGAAACACCATATATTTT. Its translation is CSARGPDGNTIYF. The J gene is TRBJ1-3, the V gene TRBV20-1, with D possibly TRBD1 on 5 matching bases. In germline, CDR1 is DFQATT, CDR2 SNEGSKA (reference sequence). This CDR3 contains 13 residues. Trimming left V 3 bases short and J 3 bases short, with 9 bases between.